This T cell receptor beta chain was captured in a study of graft-versus-host responses after intestinal transplantation. Overall study context: Each patient got anti-thymocyte globulin induction, then tacrolimus and steroids for approximately three years.

This clone has a single count. Its target is unknown. Some clones are missing from TCRdb's copy, which holds only in-frame ones; the method was immunoSEQ multiplex PCR. The sample records roughly 23,000 clones, 90% to 95% being singletons. Broader study findings: There was an association between peak levels of circulating GvH clones and early post-transplant HvG declines. Those patients showing graft-donor T cell macrochimerism displayed high graft-versus-host to host-versus-graft clonal ratios in allografts. Recipient-marrow GvH clones were detected, some having first appeared in ileum or blood.

The V segment lost 0 bases and the J segment 4 bases; nucleotides outside the gene matches: 9. This CDR3 is 15 amino acids long. From germline, CDR1 is SQVTM and CDR2 ANQGSEA. This sample comprised PBMCs, obtained 39 to 40 days after intestinal transplant. The chain combines TRBV29-1 with TRBJ2-7, with 7 bases lining up with TRBD1. This sequence originates from a human patient who received an intestinal transplant, so some T cells may come from the graft donor. In DNA, the CDR3 is TGCAGCGTTGAAGATGCCAGTCAGGGGGAGTACGAGCAGTACTTC. Protein sequence: CSVEDASQGEYEQYF.